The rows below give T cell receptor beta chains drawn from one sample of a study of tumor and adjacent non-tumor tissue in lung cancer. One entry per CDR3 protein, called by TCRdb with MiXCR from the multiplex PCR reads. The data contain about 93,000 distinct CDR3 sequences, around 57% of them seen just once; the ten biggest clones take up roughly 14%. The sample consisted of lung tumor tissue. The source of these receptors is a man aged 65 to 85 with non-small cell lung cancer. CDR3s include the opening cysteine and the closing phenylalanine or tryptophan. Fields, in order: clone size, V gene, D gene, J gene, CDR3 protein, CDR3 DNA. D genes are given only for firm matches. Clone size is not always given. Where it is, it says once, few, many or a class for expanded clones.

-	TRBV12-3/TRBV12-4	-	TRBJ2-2	CASNRTGELLF	TGTGCCAGCAACAGGACCGGGGAGCTGCTTTTT
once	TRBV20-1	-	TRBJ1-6	CSAVRTNSLLHF	TGTAGTGCTGTAAGGACTAATTCACTCCTCCACTTT
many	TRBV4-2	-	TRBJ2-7	CASSHGYEQYF	TGTGCCAGCAGCCATGGATACGAGCAGTACTTC
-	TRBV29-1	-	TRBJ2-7	CSVASRPVGYEQYF	TGCAGCGTTGCCTCTAGACCGGTAGGCTACGAGCAGTACTTC
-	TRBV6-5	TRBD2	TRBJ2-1	CAGRTGTSYNEQFF	TGTGCCGGCAGGACCGGGACTAGTTACAATGAGCAGTTCTTC
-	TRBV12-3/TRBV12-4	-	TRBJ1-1	CASSSNGQYQDTEAFF	TGTGCCAGCAGTTCAAACGGACAGTATCAAGACACTGAAGCTTTCTTT
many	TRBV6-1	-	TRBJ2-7	CASSGIQGPSYEQYF	TGTGCCAGCAGTGGAATACAGGGACCCTCCTACGAGCAGTACTTC
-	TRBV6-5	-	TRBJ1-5	CASSFLPPLEGFYQPQHF	TGTGCCAGCAGTTTTCTGCCTCCCTTGGAGGGGTTCTATCAGCCCCAGCATTTT
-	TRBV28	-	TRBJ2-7	CTSKGKPGGHYF	TGTACCAGCAAGGGCAAACCCGGGGGCCATTATTTC
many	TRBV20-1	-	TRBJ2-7	CSAEDNSYEQYF	TGCAGTGCTGAGGACAACTCCTACGAGCAGTACTTC
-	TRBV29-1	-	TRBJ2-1	CSVVGEGARTRWNEQFF	TGCAGCGTGGTTGGGGAGGGGGCTCGGACACGCTGGAATGAGCAGTTCTTC
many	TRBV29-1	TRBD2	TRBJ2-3	CSVGASGSADTQYF	TGCAGCGTTGGGGCTAGCGGGAGTGCAGATACGCAGTATTTT
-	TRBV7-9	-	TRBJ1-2	CASSIMQYGYTF	TGTGCCAGCAGCATAATGCAGTATGGCTACACCTTC
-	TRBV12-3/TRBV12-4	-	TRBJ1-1	CASSIGGSSNTEAFF	TGTGCCAGCAGCATAGGGGGATCCTCGAACACTGAAGCTTTCTTT
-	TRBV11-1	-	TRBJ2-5	CVSNRTDQEIQYF	TGTGTCAGCAATCGGACGGACCAAGAGATCCAGTACTTC
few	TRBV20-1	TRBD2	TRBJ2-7	CSAPDFTSGSYEQYF	TGCAGTGCACCAGACTTCACTAGCGGGAGTTACGAGCAGTACTTC
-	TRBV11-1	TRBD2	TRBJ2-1	CARSTRKLASGRKKEQFF	TGTGCCAGAAGCACTAGGAAGTTGGCTAGCGGGAGAAAGAAAGAGCAGTTCTTC
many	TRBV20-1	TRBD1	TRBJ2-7	CSASDAGGISYEQYF	TGCAGTGCTAGTGATGCAGGGGGAATCTCCTACGAGCAGTACTTC
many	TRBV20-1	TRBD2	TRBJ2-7	CSTSGRADEQYF	TGCAGTACTAGCGGGCGGGCAGACGAGCAGTACTTC
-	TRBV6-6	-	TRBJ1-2	CASSYSLGPVPYRSGYTF	TGTGCCAGCAGTTACTCCCTAGGTCCGGTCCCCTATCGCTCTGGCTACACCTTC
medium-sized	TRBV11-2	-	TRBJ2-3	CASSSELAYTDTQYF	TGTGCCAGCAGCTCCGAACTAGCATACACAGATACGCAGTATTTT
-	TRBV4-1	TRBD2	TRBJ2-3	CASSQGLAGGAQYF	TGCGCCAGCAGCCAAGGCCTAGCGGGGGGTGCGCAGTATTTT
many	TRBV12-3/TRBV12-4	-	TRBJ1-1	CASSLDPGEAFF	TGTGCCAGCAGTTTAGATCCGGGTGAAGCTTTCTTT
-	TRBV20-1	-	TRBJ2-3	CNAPGPQPPDTQYF	TGCAATGCTCCGGGGCCCCAACCCCCAGATACGCAGTATTTT
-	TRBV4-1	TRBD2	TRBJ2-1	CANSQDMREGYNEQFF	TGCGCCAACAGCCAAGATATGAGGGAGGGGTACAATGAGCAGTTCTTC
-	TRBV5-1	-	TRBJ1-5	CASIWGDGNQPQHF	TGCGCCAGCATCTGGGGGGATGGCAATCAGCCCCAGCATTTT
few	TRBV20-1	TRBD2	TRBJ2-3	CSASRLSAGETSDTQYF	TGCAGTGCTAGCCGACTATCAGCGGGAGAAACATCGGATACGCAGTATTTT
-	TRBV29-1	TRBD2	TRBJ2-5	CSVAGSGGLQETQYF	TGCAGCGTTGCGGGTAGCGGGGGACTCCAGGAGACCCAGTACTTC